What follows are 10 T cell receptor beta chains derived from one specimen sequenced in a study of blood T cell repertoires in COVID-19 (dated by TCRdb to about 2020). The library came from the immunoSEQ multiplex PCR assay. TCRdb carries this immuneACCESS record with in-frame sequences only. Its versions omit some clonotypes, under half of them owing to an unresolved V gene in the studies checked, with the rest unexplained. The sample table holds roughly 200,000 clones, of which around 76% were seen once. Around 7.9% of the sample is in the top ten clones. Sequenced material: peripheral blood. These receptors were taken from a woman between 50 and 59 years old with active or convalescent COVID-19.

This clone was recorded only once. This chain connects TRBV27 to TRBJ2-3, with TRBD2 matching over 12 bases. Germline V gene sequence: CDR1 MNHEY, CDR2 SMNVEV (reference sequence). This CDR3 has 17 amino acids. Unmatched junction bases numbered 5, after V lost 2 bases and J lost 2 bases. The CDR3 here is CASSLKTSGGNTDTQYF. CDR3 sequence (DNA): TGTGCCAGCAGTTTAAAGACTAGCGGGGGTAACACAGATACGCAGTATTTT.

The chain recombines TRBV4-2 with TRBJ2-1; 8 nucleotides line up with TRBD2. Germline V gene data show CDR1 as LGHNA and CDR2 as YNFKEQ. V shed 1 base and J 9 bases; nucleotides not matched to a gene: 11. This CDR3 has 16 residues. The chain's CDR3 is CASSQVGAGALSEQFF. DNA of the CDR3: TGTGCCAGCAGCCAAGTAGGAGCGGGGGCTCTCAGTGAGCAGTTCTTC.

The chain couples TRBV3-1 (or the pseudogene TRBV3-2) to TRBJ1-2, with 7 bases fitting TRBD1. Germline CDR1 reads LGHDT; CDR2 reads YNNKEL (reference sequence). With V trimmed by 6 bases and J by 6 bases, 7 bases remained unmatched. The CDR3 extends over 13 amino acids. For the CDR3, the DNA is TGTGCCAGCAGGAAACAGGGGAAGGATGGCTACACCTTC. Translated, it gives CASRKQGKDGYTF.

V gene TRBV6-2 or TRBV6-3 combines with J gene TRBJ2-1; 8 bases are a match to TRBD2. CDR1 is MNHEY and CDR2 is SVGEGT in the germline V gene. This CDR3 has 15 amino acids. Germline trimming cut 2 bases from V and 8 bases from J; bases unmatched to any gene: 8. CDR3 coding DNA: TGTGCCAGCAGTTACAAGCGGGAGCCGATCTATGAGCAGTTCTTC. Protein: CASSYKREPIYEQFF.

This clone has a single count. J is TRBJ2-3 and V is TRBV7-2; 7 positions match TRBD2. Germline-derived CDR1 and CDR2 are SGHTA and FQGNSA. The V segment lost 3 bases and the J segment 3 bases; nucleotides outside the gene matches: 6. The CDR3 length is 15 residues. CDR3: CASSLGGSATDTQYF. In DNA, the CDR3 is TGTGCCAGCAGCTTGGGCGGGAGCGCAACAGATACGCAGTATTTT. Complete variable domain (other parts from reference TRBV7-2 and TRBJ2-3): GAGVSQSPSNKVTEKGKDVELRCDPISGHTALYWYRQSLGQGLEFLIYFQGNSAPDKSGLPSDRFSAERTGGSVSTLTIQRTQQEDSAVYLCASSLGGSATDTQYFGPGTRLTVL.

The chain links TRBV7-8 to TRBJ1-3; D is perhaps TRBD1 (6 bases). V was pared by 5 bases and J by 0 bases, with 14 bases between. This CDR3 has 16 amino acids. Germline V gene sequence: CDR1 SGHVS, CDR2 FQNEAQ. The CDR3 is CASSTRQAYSGNTIYF. In DNA form, the CDR3 reads TGTGCCAGCAGCACTAGACAGGCGTACTCTGGAAACACCATATATTTT. Combining the CDR3 with reference TRBV7-8 and TRBJ1-3 gives the whole variable domain GAGVSQSPRYKVAKRGQDVALRCDPISGHVSLFWYQQALGQGPEFLTYFQNEAQLDKSGLPSDRFFAERPEGSVSTLKIQRTQQEDSAVYLCASSTRQAYSGNTIYFGEGSWLTVV.

In DNA form, the CDR3 reads TGTGCCAGCAGTCCTTCTCAGAATTCACCCCTCCACTTT. Protein product: CASSPSQNSPLHF. V is TRBV6-1 and J is TRBJ1-6, with unresolved D. Germline lookup yields CDR1 MNHNS and CDR2 SASEGT. CDR3 length equals 13 residues. The germline V and J ends were trimmed by 5 bases and 7 bases, with 9 bases remaining between them.

J is TRBJ2-3 and V is TRBV28; no definite D call. The V gene's germline CDR1 is MDHEN and CDR2 SYDVKM. This CDR3 region has 12 residues. V dropped 7 bases and J dropped 3 bases, with 8 bases sitting between them. The CDR3 here is CASTGRTDTQYF. The CDR3 DNA reads as TGTGCCAGCACCGGTCGAACAGATACGCAGTATTTT.

In this sample, this clone turned up once. One junction end disagrees with the germline gene, perhaps due to a read error. The gene calls are TRBV2 and TRBJ2-6; 7 positions agree with TRBD2. The CDR3 is 16 amino acids. The germline V gene has CDR1 SNHLY and CDR2 FYNNEI. CDR3 sequence: CASRDAGVTGVNVLTF. CDR3 in DNA: TGTGCCAGCAGGGACGCGGGGGTAACCGGGGTCAACGTCCTGACTTTC.

The chain links TRBV6-5 to TRBJ2-7; possible D gene TRBD2, 6 bases. The V end was cut by 6 bases, the J end by 4 bases, with 7 bases between. Germline loops: CDR1 MNHEY, CDR2 SVGAGI. The CDR3 length is 11 residues. The CDR3 is CASSGGYEQYF. CDR3 sequence (DNA): TGTGCCAGCAGCGGGGGTTACGAGCAGTACTTC.